The rows below give T cell receptor beta chains drawn from one sample of a study of blood T cell repertoires in COVID-19. The data were produced by immunoSEQ multiplex PCR, yet TCRdb's version contains in-frame clones alone and is incomplete. The table lists 170,000 or so clones, around 84% of them singletons. Sequencing was done on a sample of peripheral blood. Every receptor here comes from a middle-aged man with active or convalescent COVID-19. Each CDR3 is given with its conserved first and last residue.

j_call v_call cdr3_aa
TRBJ2-7 TRBV18 CASSPRQGAYEQYF
TRBJ1-4 TRBV7-2 CASSLVAGAGEKLFF
TRBJ2-5 TRBV7-6 CASSSRTTGTQYF
TRBJ1-2 TRBV14 CASSQASGRGYTF
TRBJ2-6 TRBV9 CASSPQPSAISGANVLTF
TRBJ1-6 TRBV18 CASSPEVDSPLHF
TRBJ1-2 TRBV3-1/TRBV3-2 CASSHSGGNYGYTF
TRBJ1-1 TRBV5-1 CASSLRGMNTEAFF
TRBJ2-1 TRBV7-3 CASSLSLSGRAGQFF
TRBJ2-1 TRBV11-1 CASSFSGGGYNEQFF
TRBJ2-1 TRBV3-1/TRBV3-2 CASSQYRDSNEQFF
TRBJ2-2 TRBV6-5 CASSPTSVVTGELFF
TRBJ2-2 TRBV5-4 CASSLFTVNTGELFF
TRBJ1-6 TRBV6-5 CASSWDRQNSPLHF
TRBJ2-7 TRBV11-2 CASSLASGAPYEQYF
TRBJ1-2 TRBV7-9 CASSLAGVNYGYTF
TRBJ1-2 TRBV19 CASRKDRGYGYTF
TRBJ2-7 TRBV21-1 CASSGNAEGRGCCF
TRBJ2-3 TRBV20-1 CSASGQGGTDTQYF
TRBJ1-5 TRBV7-2 CASSLKPTAYSNQPQHF
TRBJ1-5 TRBV19 CASSLGAGVGNQPQHF
TRBJ1-5 TRBV6-2/TRBV6-3 CASSYGQLSNQPQHF
TRBJ2-7 TRBV21-1 CASSRPPPGECYEQYF
TRBJ1-1 TRBV11-2 CASSSLLQGYTEAFF
TRBJ2-1 TRBV24-1 CATARKSGSTTPEQFF
TRBJ2-1 TRBV7-2 CASSAGLLSYNEQFF
TRBJ1-2 TRBV30 CAWSVGAYGYTF
TRBJ2-2 TRBV2 CASSVEGTGELFF
TRBJ2-7 TRBV15 CATSSAKTESYEQYF
TRBJ1-2 TRBV3-1/TRBV3-2 CASVQSGQSNYGYTF
TRBJ2-5 TRBV4-2 CASSMTSGGAFWETQYF
TRBJ2-7 TRBV19 CASSWSLAGPYEQYF
TRBJ1-4 TRBV15 CATSTIGTGGSTTNEKLFF
TRBJ1-1 TRBV10-3 CAISETRGRGTEAFF
TRBJ1-1 TRBV7-9 CASETRNTEAFF
TRBJ1-1 TRBV5-1 CASSRRTGGLTEAFF
TRBJ2-7 TRBV27 CASSSRDRSYEQYF
TRBJ1-1 TRBV19 CASSIGSGTEAFF
TRBJ2-5 TRBV7-6 CASSRRLAGGGETQYF
TRBJ1-6 TRBV10-3 CAIGTGEGNSPLHF
TRBJ1-2 TRBV2 CASPRPDSNYGYTF
TRBJ1-4 TRBV20-1 CSASPPTGNEKLFF
TRBJ1-6 TRBV4-3 CASSQAPPGSYSPLHF
TRBJ2-3 TRBV24-1 CATSDLNGGDTQYF
TRBJ1-3 TRBV4-1 CASSQPRQTYGNTIYF
TRBJ2-3 TRBV7-9 CASWGRGTDTQYF
TRBJ1-5 TRBV7-3 CASSQTGTVLQPQHF
TRBJ1-5 TRBV6-6 CASSYPLTGINQPQHF
TRBJ1-1 TRBV10-1 CASSESGGWAFF
TRBJ1-3 TRBV9 CASSATGGGNTIYF
TRBJ2-6 TRBV5-1 CASSLEQGSGANVLTF
TRBJ2-1 TRBV30 CAWVGLNNEQFF
TRBJ1-2 TRBV6-1 CASSEVGLGGDTF
TRBJ1-1 TRBV11-3 CASSFSGVGAEAFF
TRBJ1-2 TRBV6-4 CASTKRQGGGYTF
TRBJ2-2 TRBV5-6 CASSPRDIWGGELFF
TRBJ2-7 TRBV4-1 CASSQGGLAGTYEQYF
TRBJ2-1 TRBV9 CTSSPARRGGKNEQFF
TRBJ2-7 TRBV9 CASSVETGGTYEQYF
TRBJ1-5 TRBV9 CASSVVGQGLEFQPQHF